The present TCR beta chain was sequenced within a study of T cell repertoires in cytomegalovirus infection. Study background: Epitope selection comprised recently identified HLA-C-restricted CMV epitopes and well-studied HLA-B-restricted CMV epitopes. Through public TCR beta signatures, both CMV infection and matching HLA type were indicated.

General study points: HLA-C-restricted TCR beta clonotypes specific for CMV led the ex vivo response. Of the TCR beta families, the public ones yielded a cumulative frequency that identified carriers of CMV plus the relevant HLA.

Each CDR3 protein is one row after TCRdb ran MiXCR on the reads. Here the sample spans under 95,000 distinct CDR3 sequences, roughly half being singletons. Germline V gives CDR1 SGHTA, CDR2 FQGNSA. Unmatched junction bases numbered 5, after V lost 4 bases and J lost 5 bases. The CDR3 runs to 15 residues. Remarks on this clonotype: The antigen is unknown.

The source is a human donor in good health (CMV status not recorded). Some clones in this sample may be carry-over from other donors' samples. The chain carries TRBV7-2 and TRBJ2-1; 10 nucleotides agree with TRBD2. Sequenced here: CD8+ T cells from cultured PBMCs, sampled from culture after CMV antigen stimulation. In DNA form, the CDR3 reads TGTGCCAGCAGCTGGCTAGCGGGGGCCAACAATGAGCAGTTCTTC. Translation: CASSWLAGANNEQFF.